The entry below gives a single TCR beta chain sequence along with its context. As yet, its antigen is unknown. Different DNA sequences within this sample yield the same CDR3. Samples of blood were obtained at baseline, on cycle 4 day 1, and on cycle 7 day 1. This sample is part of a study of OX40 agonist ivuxolimab in advanced cancers. Study overall: Given to patients was ivuxolimab, an agonistic anti-OX40 (CD134) antibody.

Germline lookup yields CDR1 SGHAT and CDR2 FQNNGV. Trimming took 6 bases from V and 4 from J; bases not matched to a gene: 8. The CDR3 sequence is 14 residues long. TCRdb's copy holds only in-frame clones and misses some; the assay was immunoSEQ multiplex PCR. Here the sample spans 30,000 to 35,000 clones, around three quarters being singletons. Whole-study findings and limits: Still undetermined is the antigen specificity of the expanded peripheral T cells.

The sample here was CD4+ or CD8+ T cells sorted from blood, taken in a trial of the OX40 agonist ivuxolimab. This sequence joins TRBV11-2 and TRBJ1-2; TRBD1 matches at 7 bases. The clonotype was recovered from an adult with an advanced solid tumor such as melanoma, head and neck, liver or kidney cancer. The CDR3 DNA reads TGTGCCAGCAGATCACTACAGGGGAGCTATGGCTACACCTTC. Its translation is CASRSLQGSYGYTF.